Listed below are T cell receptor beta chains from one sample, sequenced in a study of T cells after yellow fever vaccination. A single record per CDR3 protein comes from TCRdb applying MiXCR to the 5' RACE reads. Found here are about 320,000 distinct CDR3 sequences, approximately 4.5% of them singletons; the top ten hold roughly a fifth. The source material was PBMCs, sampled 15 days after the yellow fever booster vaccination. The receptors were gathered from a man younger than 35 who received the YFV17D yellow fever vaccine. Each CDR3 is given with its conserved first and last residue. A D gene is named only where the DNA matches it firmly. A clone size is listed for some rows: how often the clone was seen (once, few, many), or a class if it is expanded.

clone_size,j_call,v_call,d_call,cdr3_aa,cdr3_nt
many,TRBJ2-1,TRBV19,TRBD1,CASSPGTGGGNEQFF,TGTGCCAGTAGTCCTGGGACAGGGGGTGGCAATGAGCAGTTCTTC
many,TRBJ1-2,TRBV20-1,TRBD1,CSDNLDRVDGYTF,TGCAGTGATAATTTAGACAGGGTGGATGGCTACACCTTC
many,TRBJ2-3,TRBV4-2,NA,CASSQDPSGTGTDTQYF,TGTGCCAGCAGCCAAGATCCCTCCGGGACTGGCACAGATACGCAGTATTTT
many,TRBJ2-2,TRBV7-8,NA,CASSSRTLHTGELFF,TGTGCCAGCAGCTCTCGGACACTGCACACCGGGGAGCTGTTTTTT
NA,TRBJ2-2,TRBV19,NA,CASSIRTGELFF,TGTGCCAGTAGTATCCGGACCGGGGAGCTGTTTTTT
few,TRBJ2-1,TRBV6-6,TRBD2,CASSYPSGGAGNEQFF,TGTGCCAGCAGTTACCCTAGCGGGGGGGCCGGGAATGAGCAGTTCTTC
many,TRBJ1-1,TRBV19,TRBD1,CASSRDRDVTEAFF,TGTGCCAGTAGCCGGGACAGGGATGTTACTGAAGCTTTCTTT
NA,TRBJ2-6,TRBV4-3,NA,CASSSQRRTASSGANVLTF,TGCGCCAGCAGCAGTCAAAGACGGACAGCTTCCTCTGGGGCCAACGTCCTGACTTTC
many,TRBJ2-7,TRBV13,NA,CASSETLDYEQYF,TGTGCCAGCAGCGAAACCCTAGACTACGAGCAGTACTTC
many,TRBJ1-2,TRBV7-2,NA,CASSSTGGTNYGYTF,TGTGCCAGCAGCTCTACAGGAGGCACCAACTATGGCTACACCTTC
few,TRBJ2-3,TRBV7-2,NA,CASSLDWGSTDTQYF,TGTGCCAGCAGCTTAGATTGGGGGAGCACAGATACGCAGTATTTT
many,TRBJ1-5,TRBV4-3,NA,CASSQDWQGSQPQHF,TGCGCCAGCAGCCAAGATTGGCAGGGGAGTCAGCCCCAGCATTTT
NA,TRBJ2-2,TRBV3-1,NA,CASSQVEAGELFF,TGTGCCAGCAGCCAAGTTGAAGCCGGGGAGCTGTTTTTT
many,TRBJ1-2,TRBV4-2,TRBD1,CASAGTGGFGYTF,TGTGCCAGCGCCGGGACAGGGGGTTTTGGCTACACCTTC
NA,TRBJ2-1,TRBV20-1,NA,CSARAWDNNEQFF,TGCAGTGCTAGAGCATGGGACAACAATGAGCAGTTCTTC
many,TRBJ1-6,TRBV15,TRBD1,CATSQSGGANSPLHF,TGTGCCACCAGCCAATCAGGGGGCGCGAATTCACCCCTCCACTTT
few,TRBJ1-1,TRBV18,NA,CASSLSEMTEAFF,TGTGCCAGCTCACTGTCGGAGATGACTGAAGCTTTCTTT
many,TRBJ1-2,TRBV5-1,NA,CASSPGSTLANYGYTF,TGCGCCAGCAGCCCAGGGTCGACGTTAGCTAACTATGGCTACACCTTC
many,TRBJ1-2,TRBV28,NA,CASSREDGYTF,TGTGCCAGCAGCCGGGAGGACGGCTACACCTTC
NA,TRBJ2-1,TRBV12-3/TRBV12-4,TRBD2,CASSLELAGGGEQFF,TGTGCCAGCAGTTTAGAGCTAGCGGGGGGTGGTGAGCAGTTCTTC
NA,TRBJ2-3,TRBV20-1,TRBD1,CSARDRQGLLYTQYF,TGCAGTGCTAGAGACAGACAGGGCCTCTTATATACGCAGTATTTT
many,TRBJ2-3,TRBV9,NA,CASSVGPTDTQYF,TGTGCCAGCAGCGTCGGGCCCACAGATACGCAGTATTTT
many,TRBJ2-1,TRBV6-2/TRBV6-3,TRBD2,CASTWPPAAGDNEQFF,TGTGCCAGCACTTGGCCCCCAGCAGCGGGGGACAATGAGCAGTTCTTC
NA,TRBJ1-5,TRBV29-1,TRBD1,CSVRTGGQPQHF,TGCAGCGTAAGGACAGGCGGTCAGCCCCAGCATTTT
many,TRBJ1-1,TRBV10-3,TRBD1,CAISESRAGGMGTEAFF,TGTGCCATCAGTGAGTCCCGGGCAGGGGGCATGGGCACTGAAGCTTTCTTT
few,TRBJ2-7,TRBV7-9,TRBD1,CASSSWDSQNEQYF,TGTGCCAGCAGCTCCTGGGACAGCCAGAACGAGCAGTACTTC
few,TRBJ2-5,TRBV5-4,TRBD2,CASSFLSGDPAGETQYF,TGTGCCAGCAGCTTCCTTAGCGGGGACCCCGCAGGGGAGACCCAGTACTTC
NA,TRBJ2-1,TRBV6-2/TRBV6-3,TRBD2,CASRLAGNVLYNEQFF,TGTGCCAGTAGACTAGCGGGCAATGTACTCTACAATGAGCAGTTCTTC
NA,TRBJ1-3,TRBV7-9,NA,CASSLNWDGVTGNTIYF,TGTGCCAGCAGCTTAAACTGGGACGGAGTCACTGGAAACACCATATATTTT
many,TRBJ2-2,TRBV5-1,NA,CASSLTRENGELFF,TGCGCCAGCAGCTTGACCAGGGAAAACGGGGAGCTGTTTTTT
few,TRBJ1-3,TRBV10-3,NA,CAISYLGLTSGNTIYF,TGTGCCATCAGTTATTTAGGATTGACCTCTGGAAACACCATATATTTT
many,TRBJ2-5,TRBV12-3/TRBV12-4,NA,CASSLAASSGETQYF,TGTGCCAGCAGTTTAGCGGCTAGCTCCGGGGAGACCCAGTACTTC
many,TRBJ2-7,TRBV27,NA,CASSKGGHNPYEQYF,TGTGCCAGCAGCAAAGGGGGGCACAACCCCTACGAGCAGTACTTC
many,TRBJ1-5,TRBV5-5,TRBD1,CASSLRGNRGQPQHF,TGTGCCAGCAGCTTGAGGGGGAACAGGGGACAGCCCCAGCATTTT
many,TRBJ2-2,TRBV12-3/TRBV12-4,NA,CASSHGTFAGELFF,TGTGCCAGCAGTCACGGGACATTTGCGGGGGAGCTGTTTTTT
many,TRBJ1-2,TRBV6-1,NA,CASSELRQTYGYTF,TGTGCCAGCAGCGAACTCAGGCAGACCTATGGCTACACCTTC
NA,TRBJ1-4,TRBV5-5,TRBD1,CASRTGTGGFEKLFF,TGTGCCAGCAGAACCGGGACAGGGGGCTTTGAAAAACTGTTTTTT
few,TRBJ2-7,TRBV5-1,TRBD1,CASSYVGGQWYEQYF,TGCGCCAGCAGTTACGTTGGGGGACAGTGGTACGAGCAGTACTTC
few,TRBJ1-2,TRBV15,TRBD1,CATRWTGSNYGYTF,TGTGCCACCAGGTGGACAGGGTCTAACTATGGCTACACCTTC
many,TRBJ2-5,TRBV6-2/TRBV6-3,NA,CASNRHGRGETQYF,TGTGCCAGCAACCGACACGGCCGAGGGGAGACCCAGTACTTC